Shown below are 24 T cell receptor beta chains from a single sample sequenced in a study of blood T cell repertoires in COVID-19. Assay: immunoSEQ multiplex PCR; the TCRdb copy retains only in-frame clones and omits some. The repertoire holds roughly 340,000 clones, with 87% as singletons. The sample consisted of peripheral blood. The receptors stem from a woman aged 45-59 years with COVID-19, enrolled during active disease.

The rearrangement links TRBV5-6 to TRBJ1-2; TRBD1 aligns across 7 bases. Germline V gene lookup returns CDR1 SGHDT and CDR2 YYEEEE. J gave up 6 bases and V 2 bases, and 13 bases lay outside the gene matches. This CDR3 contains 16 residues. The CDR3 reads CASSFPTHHRGDGYTF. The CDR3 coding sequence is TGTGCCAGCAGCTTCCCCACTCACCACAGGGGCGATGGCTACACCTTC.

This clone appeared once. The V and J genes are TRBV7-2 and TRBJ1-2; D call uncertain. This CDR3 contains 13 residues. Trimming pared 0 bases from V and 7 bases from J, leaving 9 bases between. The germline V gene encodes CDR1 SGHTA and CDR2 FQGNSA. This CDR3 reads CASSLAFAGGYTF. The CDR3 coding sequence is TGTGCCAGCAGCTTAGCGTTTGCAGGTGGCTACACCTTC.

The CDR3 DNA is TGTGCCAGCAGTTTTTCTCGGACAGGGGTATTTACTGGCAATCAGCCCCAGCATTTT. Translation gives CASSFSRTGVFTGNQPQHF. The chain employs TRBV6-2 or TRBV6-3 and TRBJ1-5; 9 nucleotides match TRBD1. The CDR3 has 19 amino acids. From germline, CDR1 is MNHEY and CDR2 SVGEGT. Unmatched junction bases numbered 15, after V lost 4 bases and J lost 2 bases.

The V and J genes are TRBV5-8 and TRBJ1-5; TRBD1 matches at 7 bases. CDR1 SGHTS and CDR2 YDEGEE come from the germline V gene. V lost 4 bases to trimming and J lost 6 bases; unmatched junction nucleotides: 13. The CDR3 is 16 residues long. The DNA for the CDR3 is TGTGCCAGCAGCGGACGACAGGGTAACGGGGGTCAGCCCCAGCATTTT. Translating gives CASSGRQGNGGQPQHF.

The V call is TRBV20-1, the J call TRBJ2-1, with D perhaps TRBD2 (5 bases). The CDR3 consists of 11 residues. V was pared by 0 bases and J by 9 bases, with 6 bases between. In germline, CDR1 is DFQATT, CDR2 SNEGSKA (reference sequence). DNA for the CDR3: TGCAGTGCTAGAGAGGGGAGTGAGCAGTTCTTC. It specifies CSAREGSEQFF.

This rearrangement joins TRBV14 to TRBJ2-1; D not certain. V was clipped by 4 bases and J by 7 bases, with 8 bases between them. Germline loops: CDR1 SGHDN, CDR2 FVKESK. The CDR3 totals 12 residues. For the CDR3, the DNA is TGTGCCAGCAGCCCGCTTCGGAATGAGCAGTTCTTC. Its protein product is CASSPLRNEQFF. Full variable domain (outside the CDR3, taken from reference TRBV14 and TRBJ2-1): EAGVTQFPSHSVIEKGQTVTLRCDPISGHDNLYWYRRVMGKEIKFLLHFVKESKQDESGMPNNRFLAERTGGTYSTLKVQPAELEDSGVYFCASSPLRNEQFFGPGTRLTVL.

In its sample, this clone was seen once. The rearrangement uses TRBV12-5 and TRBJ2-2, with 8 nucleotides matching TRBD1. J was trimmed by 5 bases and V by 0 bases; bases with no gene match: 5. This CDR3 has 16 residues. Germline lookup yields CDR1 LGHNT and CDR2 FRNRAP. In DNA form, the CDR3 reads TGTGCTAGTGGTTTGGTAAGGACAGGGCATACCGGGGAGCTGTTTTTT. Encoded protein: CASGLVRTGHTGELFF.

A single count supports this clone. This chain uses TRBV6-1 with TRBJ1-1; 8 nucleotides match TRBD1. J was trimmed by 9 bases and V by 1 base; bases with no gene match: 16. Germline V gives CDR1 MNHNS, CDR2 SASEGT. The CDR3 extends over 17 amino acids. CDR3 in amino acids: CASSEGAMKDNRGKAFF. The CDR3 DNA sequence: TGTGCCAGCAGTGAAGGGGCCATGAAAGATAACAGGGGGAAAGCTTTCTTT.

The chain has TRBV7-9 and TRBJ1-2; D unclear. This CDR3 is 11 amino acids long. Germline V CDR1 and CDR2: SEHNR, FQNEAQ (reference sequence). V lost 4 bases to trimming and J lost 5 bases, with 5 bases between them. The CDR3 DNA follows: TGTGCCAGCAGCTCCCTGTATGGCTACACCTTC. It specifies CASSSLYGYTF.

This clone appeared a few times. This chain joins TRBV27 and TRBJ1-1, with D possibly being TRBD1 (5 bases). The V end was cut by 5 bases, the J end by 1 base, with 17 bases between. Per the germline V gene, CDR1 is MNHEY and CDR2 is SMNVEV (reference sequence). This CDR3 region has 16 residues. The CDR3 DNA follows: TGTGCCAGCAGTCCAAACCACAAAAGGGGGAACACTGAAGCTTTCTTT. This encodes CASSPNHKRGNTEAFF.

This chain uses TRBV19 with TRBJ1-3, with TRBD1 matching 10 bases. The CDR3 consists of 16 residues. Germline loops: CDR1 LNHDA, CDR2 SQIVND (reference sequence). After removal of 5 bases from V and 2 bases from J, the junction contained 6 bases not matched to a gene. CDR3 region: CASSPQGTGAGNTIYF. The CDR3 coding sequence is TGTGCCAGTAGTCCCCAGGGGACAGGGGCTGGAAACACCATATATTTT.

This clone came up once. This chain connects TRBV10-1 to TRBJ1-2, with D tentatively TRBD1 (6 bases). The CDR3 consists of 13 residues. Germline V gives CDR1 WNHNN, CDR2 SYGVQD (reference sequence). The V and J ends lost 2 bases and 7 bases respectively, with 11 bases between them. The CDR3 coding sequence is TGCGCCAGCAGTGAGGGACAGCGCATTGGCTACACCTTC. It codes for CASSEGQRIGYTF.

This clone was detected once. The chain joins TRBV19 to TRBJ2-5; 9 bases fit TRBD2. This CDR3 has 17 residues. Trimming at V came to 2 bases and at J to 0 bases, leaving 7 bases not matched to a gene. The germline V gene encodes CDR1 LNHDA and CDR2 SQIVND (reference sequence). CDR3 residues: CASSIMQTSGNQETQYF. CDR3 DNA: TGTGCCAGTAGTATAATGCAGACTAGCGGCAACCAAGAGACCCAGTACTTC. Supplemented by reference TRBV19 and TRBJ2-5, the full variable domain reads DGGITQSPKYLFRKEGQNVTLSCEQNLNHDAMYWYRQDPGQGLRLIYYSQIVNDFQKGDIAEGYSVSREKKESFPLTVTSAQKNPTAFYLCASSIMQTSGNQETQYFGPGTRLLVL.

In DNA form, the CDR3 reads TGTGCCAGCAGTTGGGTCGTCGGCAGGCAGGGGACTGAAGCTTTCTTT. Translation: CASSWVVGRQGTEAFF. The chain combines TRBV6-2 or TRBV6-3 with TRBJ1-1; tentatively, D is TRBD1 (6 bases). The CDR3 totals 16 residues. Germline CDR1 MNHEY, CDR2 SVGEGT. The germline V and J ends were trimmed by 4 bases and 5 bases, with 20 bases remaining between them.

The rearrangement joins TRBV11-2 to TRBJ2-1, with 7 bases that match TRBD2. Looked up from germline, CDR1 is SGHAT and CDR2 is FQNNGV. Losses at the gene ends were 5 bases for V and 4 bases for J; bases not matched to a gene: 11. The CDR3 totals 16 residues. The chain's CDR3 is CASSPSGAATYNEQFF. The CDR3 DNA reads TGTGCCAGCAGCCCCAGCGGGGCTGCGACTTACAATGAGCAGTTCTTC.

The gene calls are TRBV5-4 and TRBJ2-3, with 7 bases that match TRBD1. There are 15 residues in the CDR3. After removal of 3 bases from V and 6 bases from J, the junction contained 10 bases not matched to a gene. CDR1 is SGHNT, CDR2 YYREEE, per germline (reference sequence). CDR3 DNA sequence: TGTGCCAGCAGCTCATGGGACAGCCGTTTGGATACGCAGTATTTT. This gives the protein CASSSWDSRLDTQYF.

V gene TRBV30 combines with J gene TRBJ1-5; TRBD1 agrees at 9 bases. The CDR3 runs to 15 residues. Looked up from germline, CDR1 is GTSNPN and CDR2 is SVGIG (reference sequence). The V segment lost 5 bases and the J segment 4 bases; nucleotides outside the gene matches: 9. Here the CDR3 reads CAWSSGTGINQPQHF. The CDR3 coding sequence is TGTGCCTGGTCCTCCGGGACAGGGATTAATCAGCCCCAGCATTTT.

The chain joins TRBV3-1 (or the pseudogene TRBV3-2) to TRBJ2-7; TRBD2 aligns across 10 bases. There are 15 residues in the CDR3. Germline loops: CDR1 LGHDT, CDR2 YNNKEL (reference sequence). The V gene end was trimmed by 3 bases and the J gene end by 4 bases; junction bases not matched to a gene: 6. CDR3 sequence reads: CASSHWTSGTYEQYF. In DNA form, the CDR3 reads TGTGCCAGCAGCCACTGGACTAGCGGAACATACGAGCAGTACTTC.

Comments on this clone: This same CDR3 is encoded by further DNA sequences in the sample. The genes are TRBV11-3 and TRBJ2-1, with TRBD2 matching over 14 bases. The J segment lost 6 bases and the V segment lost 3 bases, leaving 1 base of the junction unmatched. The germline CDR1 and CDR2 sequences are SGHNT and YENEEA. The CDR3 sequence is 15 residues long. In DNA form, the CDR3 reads TGTGCCAGCAGCTTGGGACTAGCGGGAGTCAATGAGCAGTTCTTC. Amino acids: CASSLGLAGVNEQFF.

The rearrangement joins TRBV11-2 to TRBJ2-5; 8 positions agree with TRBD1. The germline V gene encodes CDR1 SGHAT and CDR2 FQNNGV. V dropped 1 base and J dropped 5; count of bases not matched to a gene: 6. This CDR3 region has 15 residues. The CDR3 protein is CASSLGQGAVETQYF. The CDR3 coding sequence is TGTGCCAGCAGCTTAGGGCAGGGGGCGGTGGAGACCCAGTACTTC.

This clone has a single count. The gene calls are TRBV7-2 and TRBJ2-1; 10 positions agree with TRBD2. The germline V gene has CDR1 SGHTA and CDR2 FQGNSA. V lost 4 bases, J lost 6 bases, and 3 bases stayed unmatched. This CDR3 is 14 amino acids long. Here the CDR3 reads CASSYSGRSNEQFF. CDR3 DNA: TGTGCCAGCAGCTATAGCGGGAGGTCCAATGAGCAGTTCTTC.

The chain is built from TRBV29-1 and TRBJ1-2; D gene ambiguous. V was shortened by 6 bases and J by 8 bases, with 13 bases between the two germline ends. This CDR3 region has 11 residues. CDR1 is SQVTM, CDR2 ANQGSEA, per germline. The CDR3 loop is CSVGGTTGYTF. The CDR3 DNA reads TGCAGCGTGGGAGGAACCACCGGCTACACCTTC. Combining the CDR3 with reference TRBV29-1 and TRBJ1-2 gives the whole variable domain SAVISQKPSRDICQRGTSLTIQCQVDSQVTMMFWYRQQPGQSLTLIATANQGSEATYESGFVIDKFPISRPNLTFSTLTVSNMSPEDSSIYLCSVGGTTGYTFGSGTRLTVV.

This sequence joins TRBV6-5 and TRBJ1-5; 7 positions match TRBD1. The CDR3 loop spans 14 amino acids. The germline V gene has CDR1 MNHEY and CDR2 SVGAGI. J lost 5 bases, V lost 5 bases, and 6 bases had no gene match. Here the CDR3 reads CASSKGQTYQPQHF. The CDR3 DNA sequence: TGTGCCAGCAGTAAGGGACAGACTTATCAGCCCCAGCATTTT.

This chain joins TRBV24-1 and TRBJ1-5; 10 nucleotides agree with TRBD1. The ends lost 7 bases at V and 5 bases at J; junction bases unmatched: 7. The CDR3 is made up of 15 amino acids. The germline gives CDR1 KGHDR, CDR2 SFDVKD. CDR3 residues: CATSLTGGADQPQHF. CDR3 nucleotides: TGTGCCACCAGCCTGACAGGGGGCGCGGATCAGCCCCAGCATTTT.